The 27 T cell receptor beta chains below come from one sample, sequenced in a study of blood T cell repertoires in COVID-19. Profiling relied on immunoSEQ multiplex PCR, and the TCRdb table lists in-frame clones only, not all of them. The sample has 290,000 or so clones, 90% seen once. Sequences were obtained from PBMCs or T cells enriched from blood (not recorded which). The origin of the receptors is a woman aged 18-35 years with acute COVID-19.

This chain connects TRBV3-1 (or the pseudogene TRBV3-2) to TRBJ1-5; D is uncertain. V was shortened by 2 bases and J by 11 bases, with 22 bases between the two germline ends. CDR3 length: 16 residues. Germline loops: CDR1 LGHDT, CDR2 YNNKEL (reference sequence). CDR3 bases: TGTGCCAGCAGCCAAAAGCGGACGGCTGCCTTTTCAGCCCAGCATTTT. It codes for CASSQKRTAAFSAQHF.

CDR3 region: CAWSAGRTSGSSADTQYF. The CDR3 bases are TGTGCCTGGAGTGCGGGGAGGACTAGCGGGAGTTCGGCAGATACGCAGTATTTT. The chain recombines TRBV30 with TRBJ2-3, with 13 bases aligning to TRBD2. CDR1 GTSNPN and CDR2 SVGIG come from the germline V gene (reference sequence). The CDR3 loop spans 18 amino acids. Trimming removed 1 base from V and 4 bases from J; junction bases left unmatched: 11.

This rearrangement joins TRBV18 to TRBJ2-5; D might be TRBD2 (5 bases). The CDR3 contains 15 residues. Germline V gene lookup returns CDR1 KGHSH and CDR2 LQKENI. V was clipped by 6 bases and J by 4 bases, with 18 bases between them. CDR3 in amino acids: CASSKQIGDSETQYF. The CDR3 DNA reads TGTGCCAGCTCCAAACAGATCGGGGATTCAGAGACCCAGTACTTC.

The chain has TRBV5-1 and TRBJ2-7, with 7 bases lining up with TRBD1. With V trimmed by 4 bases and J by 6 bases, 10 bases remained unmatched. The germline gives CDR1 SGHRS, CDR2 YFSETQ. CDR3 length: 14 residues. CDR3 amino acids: CASSPWDSTGEQYF. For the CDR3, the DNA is TGCGCCAGCAGCCCCTGGGACAGTACTGGCGAGCAGTACTTC. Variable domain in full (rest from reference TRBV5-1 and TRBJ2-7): KAGVTQTPRYLIKTRGQQVTLSCSPISGHRSVSWYQQTPGQGLQFLFEYFSETQRNKGNFPGRFSGRQFSNSRSEMNVSTLELGDSALYLCASSPWDSTGEQYFGPGTRLTVT.

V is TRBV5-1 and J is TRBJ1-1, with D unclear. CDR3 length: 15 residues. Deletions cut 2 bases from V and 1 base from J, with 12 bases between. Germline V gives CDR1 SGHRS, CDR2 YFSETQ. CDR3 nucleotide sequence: TGCGCCAGCAGCTTCGAGGCCCCGGGGAACACTGAAGCTTTCTTT. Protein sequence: CASSFEAPGNTEAFF.

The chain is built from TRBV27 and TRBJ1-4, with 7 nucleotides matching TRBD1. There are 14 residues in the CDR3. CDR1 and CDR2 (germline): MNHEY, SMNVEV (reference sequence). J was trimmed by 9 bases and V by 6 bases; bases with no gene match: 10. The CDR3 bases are TGTGCCAGCAGAACCCAGGGGGAGCACAAAAAACTGTTTTTT. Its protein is CASRTQGEHKKLFF.

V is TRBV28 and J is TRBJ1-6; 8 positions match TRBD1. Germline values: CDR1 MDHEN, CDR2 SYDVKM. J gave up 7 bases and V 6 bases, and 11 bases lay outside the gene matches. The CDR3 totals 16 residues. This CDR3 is CASRLTGVNQNSPLHF. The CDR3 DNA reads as TGTGCCAGCAGGTTGACAGGGGTAAACCAAAATTCACCCCTCCACTTT.

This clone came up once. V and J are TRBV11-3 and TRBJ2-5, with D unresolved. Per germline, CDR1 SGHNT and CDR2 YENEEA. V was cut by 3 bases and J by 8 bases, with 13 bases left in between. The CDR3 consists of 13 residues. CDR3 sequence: CASSLREDSTQYF. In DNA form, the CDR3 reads TGTGCCAGCAGCTTGAGAGAGGATAGCACCCAGTACTTC.

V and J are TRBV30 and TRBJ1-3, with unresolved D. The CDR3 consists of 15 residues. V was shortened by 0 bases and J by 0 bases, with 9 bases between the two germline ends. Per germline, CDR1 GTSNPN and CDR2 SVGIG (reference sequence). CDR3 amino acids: CAWSVFASSGNTIYF. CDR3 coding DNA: TGTGCCTGGAGTGTATTCGCGAGCTCTGGAAACACCATATATTTT.

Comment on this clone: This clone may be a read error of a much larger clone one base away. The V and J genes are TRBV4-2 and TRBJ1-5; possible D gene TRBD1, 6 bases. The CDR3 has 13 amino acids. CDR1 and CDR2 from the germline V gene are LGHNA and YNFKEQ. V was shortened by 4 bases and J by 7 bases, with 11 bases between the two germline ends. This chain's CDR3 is CASSRDRNQPQHF. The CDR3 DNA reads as TGTGCCAGCAGCCGAGACAGGAACCAGCCCCAGCATTTT.

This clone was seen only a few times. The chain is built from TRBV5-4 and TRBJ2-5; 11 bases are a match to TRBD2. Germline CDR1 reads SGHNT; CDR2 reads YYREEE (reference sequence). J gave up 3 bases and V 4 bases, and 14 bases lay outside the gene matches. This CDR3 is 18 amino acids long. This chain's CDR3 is CASSAGLAEVGGEETQYF. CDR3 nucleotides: TGTGCCAGCAGCGCGGGACTAGCGGAGGTGGGGGGTGAAGAGACCCAGTACTTC.

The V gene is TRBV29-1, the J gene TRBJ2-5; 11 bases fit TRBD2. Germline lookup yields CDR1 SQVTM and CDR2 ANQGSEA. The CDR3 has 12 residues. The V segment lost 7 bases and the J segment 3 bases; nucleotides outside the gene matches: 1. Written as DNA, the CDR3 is TGCAGCGGGGGACTAGCGGAAGAGACCCAGTACTTC. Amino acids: CSGGLAEETQYF.

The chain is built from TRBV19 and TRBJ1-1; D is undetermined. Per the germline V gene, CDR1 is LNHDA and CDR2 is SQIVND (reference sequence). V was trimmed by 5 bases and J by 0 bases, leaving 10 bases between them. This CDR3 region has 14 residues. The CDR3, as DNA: TGTGCCAGTAGTGTCGATCGGTTGAACACTGAAGCTTTCTTT. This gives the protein CASSVDRLNTEAFF.

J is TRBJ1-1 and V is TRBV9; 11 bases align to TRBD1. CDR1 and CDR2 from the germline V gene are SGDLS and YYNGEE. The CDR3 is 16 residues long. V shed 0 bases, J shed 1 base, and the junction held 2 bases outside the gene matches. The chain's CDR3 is CASSVAGTGGNTEAFF. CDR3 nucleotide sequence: TGTGCCAGCAGCGTAGCCGGGACAGGGGGGAACACTGAAGCTTTCTTT.

This CDR3 reads CASSEIVPGLGTDVYGYTF. The CDR3, as DNA: TGTGCCAGCAGTGAAATTGTCCCCGGGTTGGGGACAGACGTCTATGGCTACACCTTC. V usage is TRBV6-1 and J usage is TRBJ1-2; TRBD1 aligns across 7 bases. This CDR3 comprises 19 residues. Per the germline V gene, CDR1 is MNHNS and CDR2 is SASEGT. V shed 2 bases and J 4 bases; nucleotides not matched to a gene: 19.

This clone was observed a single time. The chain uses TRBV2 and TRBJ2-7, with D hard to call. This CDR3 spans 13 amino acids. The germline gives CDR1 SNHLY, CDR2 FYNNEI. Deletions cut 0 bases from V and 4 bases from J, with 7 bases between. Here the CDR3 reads CASSEAVSYEQYF. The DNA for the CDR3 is TGTGCCAGCAGTGAAGCAGTGAGTTACGAGCAGTACTTC.

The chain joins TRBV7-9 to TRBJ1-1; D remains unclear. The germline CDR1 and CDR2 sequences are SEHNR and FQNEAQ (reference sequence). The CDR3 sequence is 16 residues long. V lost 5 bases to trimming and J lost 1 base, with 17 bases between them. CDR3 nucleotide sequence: TGTGCCAGCAGCGGGGTCCTTCGGGGAGAGAACACTGAAGCTTTCTTT. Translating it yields CASSGVLRGENTEAFF.

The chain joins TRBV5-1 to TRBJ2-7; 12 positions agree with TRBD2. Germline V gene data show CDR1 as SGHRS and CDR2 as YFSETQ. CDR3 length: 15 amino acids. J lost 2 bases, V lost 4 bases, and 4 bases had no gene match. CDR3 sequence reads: CASSATSGSTYEQYF. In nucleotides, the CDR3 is TGCGCCAGCAGCGCGACTAGCGGGAGTACCTACGAGCAGTACTTC.

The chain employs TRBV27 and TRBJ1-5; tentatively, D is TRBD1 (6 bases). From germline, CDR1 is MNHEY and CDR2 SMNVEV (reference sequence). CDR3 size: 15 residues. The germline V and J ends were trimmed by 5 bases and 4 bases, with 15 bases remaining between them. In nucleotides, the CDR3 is TGTGCCAGCAGTACCCGACAGGCCGTTAATCAGCCCCAGCATTTT. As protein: CASSTRQAVNQPQHF.

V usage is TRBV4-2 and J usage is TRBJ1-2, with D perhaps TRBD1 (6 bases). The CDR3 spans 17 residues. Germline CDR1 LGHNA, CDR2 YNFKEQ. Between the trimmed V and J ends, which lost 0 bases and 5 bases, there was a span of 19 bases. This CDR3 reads CASSQDPPRGQQYGYTF. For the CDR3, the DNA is TGTGCCAGCAGCCAAGATCCCCCGCGAGGACAGCAGTATGGCTACACCTTC.

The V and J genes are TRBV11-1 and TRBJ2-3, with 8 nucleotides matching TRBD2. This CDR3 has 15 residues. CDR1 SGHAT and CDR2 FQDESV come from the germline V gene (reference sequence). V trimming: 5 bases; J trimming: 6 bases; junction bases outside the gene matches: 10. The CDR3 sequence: CASSTTGAGVDTQYF. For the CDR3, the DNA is TGTGCCAGCAGCACCACAGGAGCGGGAGTGGATACGCAGTATTTT.

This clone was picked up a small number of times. The CDR3 region has the DNA TGTGCCAGCAGCTACACAGGGGGCGGTCAGCCCCAGCATTTT. This codes for CASSYTGGGQPQHF. The gene calls are TRBV7-2 and TRBJ1-5; 9 nucleotides agree with TRBD1. The CDR3 sequence is 14 residues long. Trimming removed 4 bases from V and 6 bases from J; junction bases left unmatched: 4. CDR1 is SGHTA, CDR2 FQGNSA, per germline.

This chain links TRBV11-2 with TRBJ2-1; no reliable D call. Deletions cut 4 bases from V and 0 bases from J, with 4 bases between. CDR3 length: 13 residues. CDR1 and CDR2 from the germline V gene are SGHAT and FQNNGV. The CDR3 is CASSSSSYNEQFF. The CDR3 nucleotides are TGTGCCAGCAGCTCGAGCTCCTACAATGAGCAGTTCTTC.

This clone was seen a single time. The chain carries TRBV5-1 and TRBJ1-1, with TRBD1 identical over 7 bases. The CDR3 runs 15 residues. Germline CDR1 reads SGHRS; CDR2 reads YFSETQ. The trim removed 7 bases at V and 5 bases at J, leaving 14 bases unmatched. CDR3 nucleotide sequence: TGCGCCAGCTACATGGACAGGTTTCGGGGGACTGAAGCTTTCTTT. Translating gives CASYMDRFRGTEAFF.

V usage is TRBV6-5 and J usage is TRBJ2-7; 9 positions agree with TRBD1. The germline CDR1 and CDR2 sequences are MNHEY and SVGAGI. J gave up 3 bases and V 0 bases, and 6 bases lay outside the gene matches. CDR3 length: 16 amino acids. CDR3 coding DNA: TGTGCCAGCAGTTACTCGACACCGGGACAGGGCTACGAGCAGTACTTC. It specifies CASSYSTPGQGYEQYF.

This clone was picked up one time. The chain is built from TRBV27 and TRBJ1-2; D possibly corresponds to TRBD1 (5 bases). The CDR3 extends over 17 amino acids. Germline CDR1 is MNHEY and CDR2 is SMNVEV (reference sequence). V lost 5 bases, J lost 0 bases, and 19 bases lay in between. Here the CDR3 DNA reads TGTGCCAGCAGTCCCCGGACCCACGGGGGGTCTAACTATGGCTACACCTTC. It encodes CASSPRTHGGSNYGYTF.

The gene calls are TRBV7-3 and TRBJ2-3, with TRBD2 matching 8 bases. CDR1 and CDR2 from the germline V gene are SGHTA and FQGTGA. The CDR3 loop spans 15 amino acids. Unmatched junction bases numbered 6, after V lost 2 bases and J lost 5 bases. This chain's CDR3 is CASSLFGRAEDTQYF. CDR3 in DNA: TGTGCCAGCAGCTTATTCGGGAGGGCCGAAGATACGCAGTATTTT.